Below are 24 T cell receptor beta chains sequenced from a single sample in a study of radiotherapy plus CTLA-4 blockade in lung cancer (dated by TCRdb to between 2017 and 2018). Libraries came from the immunoSEQ multiplex PCR assay. The table comes from immuneACCESS by way of TCRdb, which keeps in-frame sequences with V and J called. Part of the clones is missing from these tables; in studies checked, under half for an unresolved V gene and the rest for unknown reasons. The sample yields around 110,000 clones; about 90% were counted once. The top ten clones comprise 6.9% of the sample. Sequenced here: peripheral blood, sampled from a patient treated with radiotherapy plus ipilimumab. The receptors shown here come from a human donor with non-small cell lung cancer that progressed on radiotherapy plus ipilimumab.

The chain couples TRBV6-6 to TRBJ1-3; D not resolved. Per the germline V gene, CDR1 is MNHNY and CDR2 is SVGAGI (reference sequence). The length of the CDR3 is 14 residues. V was trimmed by 5 bases and J by 0 bases, leaving 8 bases between them. The CDR3 region is CASSPGSSGNTIYF. The CDR3, as DNA: TGTGCCAGCAGTCCGGGGAGCTCTGGAAACACCATATATTTT.

The chain employs TRBV19 and TRBJ2-5, with 14 bases fitting TRBD2. J lost 4 bases, V lost 4 bases, and 2 bases had no gene match. Germline CDR1 reads LNHDA; CDR2 reads SQIVND (reference sequence). This CDR3 is built from 15 residues. CDR3 in DNA: TGTGCCAGTAGTAGGGGACTAGCGGGAGCAGAGACCCAGTACTTC. Protein: CASSRGLAGAETQYF.

The chain couples TRBV11-2 to TRBJ2-3; no clear D gene. This CDR3 has 12 amino acids. The germline gives CDR1 SGHAT, CDR2 FQNNGV. The V end lost 1 base, the J end lost 4 bases, and 3 bases lay between the germline ends. The CDR3 region has the DNA TGTGCCAGCAGCTTAGGGTCAGATACGCAGTATTTT. This encodes CASSLGSDTQYF. Supplemented by reference TRBV11-2 and TRBJ2-3, the full variable domain reads EAGVAQSPRYKIIEKRQSVAFWCNPISGHATLYWYQQILGQGPKLLIQFQNNGVVDDSQLPKDRFSAERLKGVDSTLKIQPAKLEDSAVYLCASSLGSDTQYFGPGTRLTVL.

The table lists this clone with a few counts. This chain uses TRBV5-4 with TRBJ2-7, with 7 bases identical to TRBD2. This CDR3 is 17 amino acids long. V lost 0 bases to trimming and J lost 5 bases; unmatched junction nucleotides: 14. Germline loops: CDR1 SGHNT, CDR2 YYREEE (reference sequence). CDR3 protein: CASSLGVGAGVPNEQYF. In nucleotides, the CDR3 is TGTGCCAGCAGCTTGGGTGTGGGTGCGGGAGTCCCGAACGAGCAGTACTTC.

Details on this clone: The sample carries other DNA sequences with the same CDR3. The V and J genes are TRBV2 and TRBJ1-1, with TRBD1 matching over 7 bases. Germline V gene lookup returns CDR1 SNHLY and CDR2 FYNNEI. There are 14 residues in the CDR3. V was clipped by 4 bases and J by 1 base; unmatched bases: 3. The CDR3 protein is CASSGGQANTEAFF. The CDR3 DNA is TGTGCCAGCAGTGGCGGACAGGCGAACACTGAAGCTTTCTTT.

This clone was observed once. This chain links TRBV7-9 with TRBJ2-7, with D uncertain. The germline V gene encodes CDR1 SEHNR and CDR2 FQNEAQ (reference sequence). V was clipped by 0 bases and J by 5 bases, with 8 bases between them. The CDR3 is 13 amino acids. The CDR3 DNA reads as TGTGCCAGCAGCTTAGCCGGAAGCAACGAGCAGTACTTC. Translating it yields CASSLAGSNEQYF.

This clone was picked up one time. This chain joins TRBV6-1 and TRBJ2-2; possible D gene TRBD1, 5 bases. The CDR3 length is 13 residues. V was shortened by 7 bases and J by 14 bases, with 20 bases between the two germline ends. Germline-derived CDR1 and CDR2 are MNHNS and SASEGT. The CDR3 here is CASTKNRKGVLFF. CDR3 DNA: TGTGCCAGCACCAAAAACAGAAAAGGGGTCCTGTTTTTT.

The rearrangement links TRBV29-1 to TRBJ1-2, with 8 positions matching TRBD1. Germline V gene data show CDR1 as SQVTM and CDR2 as ANQGSEA. The CDR3 contains 11 residues. In DNA, the CDR3 is TGCAGTGGGTCAGGGGGCGCAGGCTACACCTTC. Its protein is CSGSGGAGYTF.

V is TRBV11-3 and J is TRBJ1-5; D gene unclear. V was cut by 3 bases and J by 2 bases, with 5 bases left in between. CDR3 length: 13 amino acids. Per germline, CDR1 SGHNT and CDR2 YENEEA. The chain's CDR3 is CASSLAGNQPQHF. For the CDR3, the DNA is TGTGCCAGCAGCTTGGCGGGCAATCAGCCCCAGCATTTT.

V usage is TRBV5-1 and J usage is TRBJ2-3; the match to TRBD2 covers 12 bases. From germline, CDR1 is SGHRS and CDR2 YFSETQ. V lost 6 bases, J lost 4 bases, and 6 bases stayed unmatched. CDR3 length equals 15 residues. The CDR3 loop reads CASIGLAGSPDTQYF. The CDR3, as DNA: TGCGCCAGCATAGGACTAGCGGGATCTCCAGATACGCAGTATTTT.

This clone was seen just once. The V and J genes are TRBV7-3 and TRBJ2-1, with TRBD2 identical over 10 bases. The V gene's germline CDR1 is SGHTA and CDR2 FQGTGA. With 1 base clipped from V and 9 bases from J, the junction kept 6 bases outside the gene matches. This CDR3 has 15 residues. The CDR3 sequence is CASSLMLAGVGEQFF. CDR3 DNA sequence: TGTGCCAGCAGCTTAATGCTAGCGGGGGTAGGTGAGCAGTTCTTC.

This sequence joins TRBV6-1 and TRBJ2-3, with D unresolved. Germline CDR1 is MNHNS and CDR2 is SASEGT. CDR3 length: 14 residues. V was clipped by 4 bases and J by 2 bases, with 10 bases between them. This CDR3 reads CASSGTTITDTQYF. The CDR3 coding sequence is TGTGCCAGCAGTGGAACTACGATCACAGATACGCAGTATTTT.

The chain links TRBV27 to TRBJ2-4, with D maybe TRBD2 (6 bases). CDR1 and CDR2 from the germline V gene are MNHEY and SMNVEV (reference sequence). The CDR3 extends over 14 amino acids. Trimming took 3 bases from V and 6 from J, leaving 12 bases between them. CDR3 coding DNA: TGTGCCAGCAGTTTGGTCGGGGGTCTAAACATTCAGTACTTC. It codes for CASSLVGGLNIQYF.

The gene calls are TRBV5-1 and TRBJ2-3; a possible D gene is TRBD1 (6 bases). CDR1 is SGHRS, CDR2 YFSETQ, per germline. Trimming cost V 7 bases and J 0 bases, with 6 bases left between them. This CDR3 region has 12 residues. The chain's CDR3 is CASGQSTDTQYF. Written as DNA, the CDR3 is TGCGCCAGCGGACAGAGCACAGATACGCAGTATTTT.

This clone was recorded once. V gene TRBV6-1 combines with J gene TRBJ1-2; 7 nucleotides agree with TRBD1. CDR3 length: 13 amino acids. J lost 4 bases, V lost 7 bases, and 6 bases had no gene match. Germline V gene lookup returns CDR1 MNHNS and CDR2 SASEGT. CDR3 sequence (DNA): TGTGCCAGCATGACCGGGACAGTCTATGGCTACACCTTC. Its translation is CASMTGTVYGYTF.

J is TRBJ1-3 and V is TRBV5-1; D call uncertain. Germline V gene sequence: CDR1 SGHRS, CDR2 YFSETQ. Trimming shortened V by 0 bases and J by 3 bases, and 13 bases separated the two germline ends. The CDR3 has 16 residues. CDR3 sequence reads: CASSLGGPRDGNTIYF. For the CDR3, the DNA is TGCGCCAGCAGCTTGGGAGGACCTAGGGATGGAAACACCATATATTTT.

V and J are TRBV2 and TRBJ2-7; TRBD2 matches at 7 bases. With V trimmed by 4 bases and J by 5 bases, 5 bases remained unmatched. CDR3 length: 13 residues. Germline V CDR1 and CDR2: SNHLY, FYNNEI. The CDR3 protein is CASSAKLAHEQYF. CDR3 bases: TGTGCCAGCAGTGCCAAACTAGCGCACGAGCAGTACTTC.

This chain connects TRBV5-1 to TRBJ1-1, with TRBD1 matching 7 bases. CDR1 is SGHRS and CDR2 is YFSETQ in the germline V gene. This CDR3 region has 14 residues. The junction had 3 bases not matched to a gene; V was cut back by 4 bases and J by 0 bases. The DNA for the CDR3 is TGCGCCAGCAGCGTAGACAGGGTGAACACTGAAGCTTTCTTT. It codes for CASSVDRVNTEAFF.

The chain is built from TRBV7-2 and TRBJ2-2, with 11 bases that match TRBD2. V shed 3 bases, J shed 7 bases, and the junction held 10 bases outside the gene matches. CDR3 length: 17 amino acids. Germline V gene sequence: CDR1 SGHTA, CDR2 FQGNSA. The CDR3 coding sequence is TGTGCCAGCAGCTTTAGCCCTACTAGCGGGAGATTCGGGGAGCTGTTTTTT. It encodes CASSFSPTSGRFGELFF.

The rearrangement joins TRBV12-5 to TRBJ2-1; 8 bases map to TRBD1. With 1 base clipped from V and 8 bases from J, the junction kept 13 bases outside the gene matches. This CDR3 comprises 17 residues. In germline, CDR1 is LGHNT, CDR2 FRNRAP. CDR3 amino acids: CASGLGPRLGQGDEQFF. The CDR3 nucleotides are TGTGCTAGTGGTTTGGGACCCCGCTTAGGACAGGGCGATGAGCAGTTCTTC.

The chain uses TRBV6-1 and TRBJ1-2; tentative D call: TRBD1 (5 bases). The CDR3 loop spans 14 amino acids. CDR1 and CDR2 (germline): MNHNS, SASEGT. V was shortened by 11 bases and J by 7 bases, with 23 bases between the two germline ends. Here the CDR3 reads CAGGARWGFSGYTF. The CDR3 DNA is TGTGCCGGAGGGGCCCGGTGGGGTTTCAGTGGCTACACCTTC.

CDR3 DNA sequence: TGTGCCAGCAGTTTGGGAGGGGTATGGACTGAAGCTTTCTTT. Its translation is CASSLGGVWTEAFF. This sequence joins TRBV28 and TRBJ1-1, with D possibly being TRBD1 (5 bases). Trimming cost V 3 bases and J 5 bases, with 13 bases left between them. Per the germline V gene, CDR1 is MDHEN and CDR2 is SYDVKM. The CDR3 covers 14 residues.

The chain has TRBV19 and TRBJ2-1; D gene uncertain. CDR1 and CDR2 (germline): LNHDA, SQIVND (reference sequence). The CDR3 has 13 residues. The V end lost 6 bases, the J end lost 5 bases, and 11 bases lay between the germline ends. The CDR3 DNA is TGTGCCAGTAGGGGTTTGGGCGACAATGAGCAGTTCTTC. Encoded protein: CASRGLGDNEQFF.

The chain uses TRBV11-3 and TRBJ2-3, with 14 bases that match TRBD2. J lost 4 bases, V lost 5 bases, and 8 bases had no gene match. Germline CDR1 is SGHNT and CDR2 is YENEEA. This CDR3 is 17 amino acids long. CDR3 loop: CASSRGTSGRVADTQYF. The CDR3 DNA sequence: TGTGCCAGCAGCAGGGGGACTAGCGGGAGAGTAGCAGATACGCAGTATTTT.